The next 4 T cell receptor beta chains were all read from a single sample in a study of CD8 T cells in Susac syndrome. A quantity of about 0.5 to 1 ug RNA underwent reverse transcription using random hexamers. Each CDR3 protein is one row after TCRdb ran MiXCR on the immunoSEQ multiplex PCR reads. The sample yields 160,000 or so distinct CDR3 sequences, approximately 94% seen once. Sequencing was performed on CD8+ T cells from PBMCs. The receptor set was obtained from a human donor with multiple sclerosis.

This chain links TRBV3-1 with TRBJ2-5; D gene ambiguous. Trimming pared 3 bases from V and 1 base from J, leaving 6 bases between. The germline CDR1 and CDR2 sequences are LGHDT and YNNKEL (reference sequence). The CDR3 is 13 residues long. The CDR3, as DNA: TGTGCCAGCAGCCAGGTTGGCCAAGAGACCCAGTACTTC. This encodes CASSQVGQETQYF.

The chain recombines TRBV7-8 with TRBJ2-5, with D possibly TRBD2 on 5 matching bases. V dropped 4 bases and J dropped 2 bases, with 17 bases sitting between them. Germline loops: CDR1 SGHVS, CDR2 FQNEAQ. CDR3 length: 16 amino acids. CDR3 in amino acids: CASSSVSLRGQETQYF. The CDR3 DNA sequence: TGTGCCAGCAGCTCCGTAAGCCTCCGGGGACAAGAGACCCAGTACTTC.

This clonotype is a singleton in its sample. This rearrangement joins TRBV4-1 to TRBJ1-2; no clear D gene. V lost 0 bases and J 0 bases, leaving 8 bases between the germline ends. The V gene's germline CDR1 is MGHRA and CDR2 YSYEKL. There are 15 residues in the CDR3. The CDR3 DNA sequence: TGCGCCAGCAGCCAAGATTCGGCGGCTAACTATGGCTACACCTTC. Its translation: CASSQDSAANYGYTF.

This chain uses TRBV11-2 with TRBJ2-5; no definite D call. V lost 1 base and J lost 2, with 8 bases in between. There are 14 residues in the CDR3. Germline V gene lookup returns CDR1 SGHAT and CDR2 FQNNGV. The CDR3: CASSLGPPQETQYF. The DNA of the CDR3 is TGTGCCAGCAGCTTAGGACCGCCACAAGAGACCCAGTACTTC.